This T cell receptor (beta chain) was captured in a study of neurological immune-mediated disorders. The time point here: technical triplicate 2. 2 million PBMCs stored at -80 C were the source of the unsorted libraries. Germline V lookup: CDR1 SGHTA, CDR2 FQGNSA. V was trimmed by 1 base and J by 8 bases, leaving 8 bases between them. The CDR3 contains 12 residues. This clonotype was recorded many times. Antigen specificity is unknown. The study's findings and limits: The greatest TCR clonal expansion appeared in HTLV-1-associated myelopathy and the smallest, falling below healthy controls, in multiple sclerosis. No CDR3 amino acid sequences recurred among expanded clones across subjects, suggesting private repertoires in all groups.

The cDNA was generated by 5'RACE with 10-nucleotide random UMIs. MiXCR, run by TCRdb on the 5' RACE reads, gives a single entry per CDR3 protein. The table records about 59,000 distinct CDR3 sequences, 24% of them present only once. The TCR comes from a man in his sixties with HTLV-1-associated myelopathy (HAM/TSP). The chain carries TRBV7-2 and TRBJ1-1; D remains ambiguous. The sequenced material came from PBMCs. For the CDR3, the DNA is TGTGCCAGCAGCTTAGTCATGCAGGAAGCTTTCTTT. It specifies CASSLVMQEAFF.